This passage covers 6 T cell receptor beta chains from one sample sequenced in a study of stem cell transplantation in POMP-related autoinflammatory disease. Clones were read by immunoSEQ multiplex PCR, and TCRdb kept only the in-frame ones, dropping some. The sample lists 20,000 to 30,000 clones; 75% to 85% were seen once. Specimen: CD4+ T cells from PBMCs, collected before stem cell transplantation. These receptors were taken from a human donor with POMP-related autoinflammation and immune dysregulation (PRAID).

This sequence joins TRBV28 and TRBJ2-3, with no clear D. The V and J ends lost 8 bases and 2 bases respectively, with 14 bases between them. In germline, CDR1 is MDHEN, CDR2 SYDVKM. The CDR3 sequence is 14 residues long. CDR3: CASRPEVPTDTQYF. The CDR3 bases are TGTGCCAGCCGTCCTGAGGTCCCCACAGATACGCAGTATTTT.

The V gene is TRBV2, the J gene TRBJ2-5; TRBD2 aligns across 9 bases. Germline V CDR1 and CDR2: SNHLY, FYNNEI. The CDR3 consists of 15 residues. Trimming removed 6 bases from V and 4 bases from J; junction bases left unmatched: 9. CDR3 nucleotide sequence: TGTGCCAGCAGGGATCGACTAGCGGCCCCAGAGACCCAGTACTTC. Translation gives CASRDRLAAPETQYF.

This CDR3 reads CASSSGLAAQYF. The CDR3 DNA sequence: TGTGCCAGCAGCTCCGGACTAGCGGCCCAGTACTTC. The chain carries TRBV28 and TRBJ2-4; the match to TRBD2 covers 10 bases. The trim removed 6 bases at V and 13 bases at J, leaving 6 bases unmatched. This CDR3 is 12 amino acids long. Germline V lookup: CDR1 MDHEN, CDR2 SYDVKM. The whole variable domain, filled in from reference TRBV28 and TRBJ2-4, reads DVKVTQSSRYLVKRTGEKVFLECVQDMDHENMFWYRQDPGLGLRLIYFSYDVKMKEKGDIPEGYSVSREKKERFSLILESASTNQTSMYLCASSSGLAAQYFGAGTRLSVL.

The chain carries TRBV11-3 and TRBJ2-1, with 9 bases matching TRBD1. Germline CDR1 and CDR2: SGHNT and YENEEA. Trimming cost V 6 bases and J 0 bases; bases outside gene matches: 6. This CDR3 is 16 amino acids long. The CDR3 DNA follows: TGTGCCAGCAGTCTGGAGGGACAGGGCTCCTACAATGAGCAGTTCTTC. It codes for CASSLEGQGSYNEQFF.

This clone was picked up one time. The J gene is TRBJ2-7, the V gene TRBV2, with D possibly matching TRBD1 (6 bases). The germline V gene has CDR1 SNHLY and CDR2 FYNNEI. The V end was cut by 1 base, the J end by 2 bases, with 21 bases between. The CDR3 has 18 residues. The DNA for the CDR3 is TGTGCCAGCAGTGAAGGGGTGGGCCCCAGGGGACCCACCTACGAGCAGTACTTC. Protein: CASSEGVGPRGPTYEQYF. Looking up the rest from reference TRBV2 and TRBJ2-7 gives the full variable domain: EPEVTQTPSHQVTQMGQEVILRCVPISNHLYFYWYRQILGQKVEFLVSFYNNEISEKSEIFDDQFSVERPDGSNFTLKIRSTKLEDSAMYFCASSEGVGPRGPTYEQYFGPGTRLTVT.

This clone was recorded once. The chain recombines TRBV30 with TRBJ2-7; 9 positions agree with TRBD1. The V gene end was trimmed by 1 base and the J gene end by 12 bases; junction bases not matched to a gene: 4. The V gene's germline CDR1 is GTSNPN and CDR2 SVGIG (reference sequence). The CDR3 is 11 residues long. This CDR3 reads CAWSGTGVTYF. DNA for the CDR3: TGTGCCTGGAGTGGGACAGGGGTTACGTACTTC.